These 8 T cell receptor beta chains originate from one sample sequenced in a study of blood T cell repertoires in COVID-19. Here immunoSEQ multiplex PCR was the method, and the copy in TCRdb shows in-frame clones only, minus some. The sample records 120,000 or so clones, almost 80% being singletons. Sequencing was done on a sample of peripheral blood. These receptors were obtained from a human donor in a cohort sampled during active COVID-19.

The rearrangement links TRBV10-3 to TRBJ2-3, with a weak D call TRBD2 (6 bases). V was clipped by 10 bases and J by 6 bases, with 23 bases between them. Germline V gene lookup returns CDR1 ENHRY and CDR2 SYGVKD. The length of the CDR3 is 15 residues. The CDR3 DNA sequence: TGTGCCACCAACGAGGGACTCCGGAAATTGGATACGCAGTATTTT. This translates into CATNEGLRKLDTQYF.

The count of this clone is one. The V gene is TRBV28, the J gene TRBJ2-1; D might be TRBD2 (6 bases). V lost 6 bases to trimming and J lost 5 bases, with 20 bases between them. In germline, CDR1 is MDHEN, CDR2 SYDVKM. The CDR3 is made up of 16 amino acids. The CDR3 DNA follows: TGTGCCAGCAGACGGGTTACGCGGGGACTTCACAATGAGCAGTTCTTC. Translation gives CASRRVTRGLHNEQFF.

V gene TRBV3-1 (or the pseudogene TRBV3-2) combines with J gene TRBJ2-1; 11 bases are shared with TRBD2. Germline V gene lookup returns CDR1 LGHDT and CDR2 YNNKEL (reference sequence). The junction had 4 bases not matched to a gene; V was cut back by 6 bases and J by 6 bases. The CDR3 totals 14 residues. CDR3 DNA: TGTGCCAGCAGTAGCGGGGGGGCCGGCAATGAGCAGTTCTTC. Translating gives CASSSGGAGNEQFF.

This chain connects TRBV5-5 to TRBJ1-6; no clear D. Between the trimmed V and J ends, which lost 7 bases and 7 bases, there was a span of 15 bases. CDR1 is SGHKS, CDR2 YYEKEE, per germline (reference sequence). This CDR3 is built from 14 residues. The CDR3 DNA sequence: TGTGCCAGCGGAACCCTCCCGGGGAATTCACCCCTCCACTTT. Translated, it gives CASGTLPGNSPLHF.

For the CDR3, the DNA is TGTGCCAGTACGGACAGCGTAAACTCTGGAAACACCATATATTTT. It codes for CASTDSVNSGNTIYF. The chain joins TRBV19 to TRBJ1-3; D is perhaps TRBD1 (6 bases). Trimming removed 7 bases at V and 0 bases at J, with 13 bases between. The CDR3 is made up of 15 amino acids. The germline V gene encodes CDR1 LNHDA and CDR2 SQIVND (reference sequence).

This clone has only one observation. The chain links TRBV2 to TRBJ1-1; weak D call: TRBD1 (5 bases). The CDR3 is 13 amino acids. Looked up from germline, CDR1 is SNHLY and CDR2 is FYNNEI. The V end was cut by 3 bases, the J end by 10 bases, with 15 bases between. This chain's CDR3 is CASSETQPGGAFF. For the CDR3, the DNA is TGTGCCAGCAGTGAGACTCAACCCGGGGGAGCTTTCTTT.

This chain joins TRBV19 and TRBJ1-3; D not certain. This CDR3 has 14 residues. Germline loops: CDR1 LNHDA, CDR2 SQIVND (reference sequence). Trimming took 6 bases from V and 3 from J, leaving 12 bases between them. CDR3 region: CASRAVLRGNTIYF. The CDR3 DNA follows: TGTGCCAGTAGGGCAGTCCTTCGTGGAAACACCATATATTTT.

This clone has a single count. The J gene is TRBJ1-1, the V gene TRBV5-1, with 8 nucleotides matching TRBD1. The CDR3 totals 14 residues. V lost 4 bases, J lost 3 bases, and 5 bases stayed unmatched. Per germline, CDR1 SGHRS and CDR2 YFSETQ. The CDR3 loop reads CASSDNRGDTEAFF. CDR3 DNA: TGCGCCAGCAGCGATAACAGGGGGGACACTGAAGCTTTCTTT.